This T cell receptor beta chain was identified during a study of beta chain features in type 1 diabetes. General observations from the study: For type 1 diabetes patients, VDJ junctions showed fewer insertions and more deletions.

As regards this clone: Its antigen is as yet unknown.

The whole isolated RNA underwent reverse transcription, so sequencing captured expressed TCRB transcripts. Generated by immunoSEQ multiplex PCR, the TCRdb table keeps only in-frame clones and is missing some. Of hundreds of thousands of clones listed, less than 20% are singletons. The CDR3 spans 16 residues. V lost 5 bases to trimming and J lost 2 bases; unmatched junction nucleotides: 8. Germline loops: CDR1 SNHLY, CDR2 FYNNEI. J is TRBJ1-5 and V is TRBV2; 8 bases fit TRBD1. Sequenced material: naive CD4+ T cells from blood. The clonotype comes from a man aged 18 to 35 in good health. The CDR3 region has the DNA TGTGCCAGCAGTCCCCGGACAGGGATAGGCAATCAGCCCCAGCATTTT. Its protein is CASSPRTGIGNQPQHF.